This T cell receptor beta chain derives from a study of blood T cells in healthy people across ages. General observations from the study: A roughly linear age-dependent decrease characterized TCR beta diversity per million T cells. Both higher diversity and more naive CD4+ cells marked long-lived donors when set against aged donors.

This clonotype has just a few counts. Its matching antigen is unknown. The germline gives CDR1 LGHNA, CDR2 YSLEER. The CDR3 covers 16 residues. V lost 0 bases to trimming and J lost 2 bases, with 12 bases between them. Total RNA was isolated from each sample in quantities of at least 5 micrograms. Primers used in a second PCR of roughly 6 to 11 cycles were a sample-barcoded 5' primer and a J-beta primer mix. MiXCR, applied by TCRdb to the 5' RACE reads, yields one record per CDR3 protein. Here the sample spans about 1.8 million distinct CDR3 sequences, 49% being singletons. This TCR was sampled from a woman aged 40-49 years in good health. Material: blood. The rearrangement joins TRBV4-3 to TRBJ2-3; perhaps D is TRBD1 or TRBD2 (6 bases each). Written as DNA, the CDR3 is TGCGCCAGCAGCCAAGACGACGGGGGCTACACAGATACGCAGTATTTT. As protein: CASSQDDGGYTDTQYF.